A single sample gave rise to the 20 T cell receptor beta chains below, sequenced in a study of T cell changes during pregnancy in multiple sclerosis (dated by TCRdb to the late 2010s). Library generation was performed with the immunoSEQ multiplex PCR assay. TCRdb limited this immuneACCESS table to in-frame rearrangements with V and J called. A share of clones is missing; checked studies link under half to unresolved V genes, and the rest is unexplained. Across this sample there are 70,000 to 80,000 clones, with 75% to 90% seen only once. The top ten constitute approximately 3.3% of the sample. The material sequenced was peripheral blood, taken before pregnancy. The receptors derive from a female donor with multiple sclerosis, enrolled in a pregnancy study.

The J gene is TRBJ2-1, the V gene TRBV20-1; D may be TRBD2 (5 bases). V lost 2 bases and J lost 7, with 6 bases in between. Germline V CDR1 and CDR2: DFQATT, SNEGSKA (reference sequence). There are 11 residues in the CDR3. CDR3: CSARTRNEQFF. In DNA, the CDR3 is TGCAGTGCTAGAACTAGGAATGAGCAGTTCTTC.

CDR3 amino acids: CASRGGVSYNEQFF. For the CDR3, the DNA is TGTGCCAGCAGGGGAGGGGTTTCCTACAATGAGCAGTTCTTC. The chain is built from TRBV4-2 and TRBJ2-1; 7 bases line up with TRBD2. V lost 6 bases, J lost 1 base, and 3 bases stayed unmatched. Germline CDR1 LGHNA, CDR2 YNFKEQ. The CDR3 runs 14 residues.

The V gene is TRBV2, the J gene TRBJ2-5; D gene ambiguous. Trimming took off 7 bases at V and 5 bases at J, with 11 bases between the two ends. CDR1 and CDR2 (germline): SNHLY, FYNNEI. The CDR3 runs to 12 residues. The CDR3 coding sequence is TGTGCCAGCAACCGACAATTGGAGACCCAGTACTTC. Its protein is CASNRQLETQYF. The full variable domain, with the rest looked up from reference TRBV2 and TRBJ2-5, is EPEVTQTPSHQVTQMGQEVILRCVPISNHLYFYWYRQILGQKVEFLVSFYNNEISEKSEIFDDQFSVERPDGSNFTLKIRSTKLEDSAMYFCASNRQLETQYFGPGTRLLVL.

The rearrangement joins TRBV23-1 to TRBJ1-1; the D is unclear. TRBV23-1 is marked as an open reading frame, function uncertain. The CDR3 runs 17 residues. Trimming shortened V by 2 bases and J by 6 bases, and 22 bases separated the two germline ends. The CDR3 DNA is TGCGCCAGCAGTCAAACCGGCCCACTTAAAAAAAGCGCTGAAGCTTTCTTT. It yields the protein CASSQTGPLKKSAEAFF.

This clone was seen a single time. The CDR3 nucleotides read TGCGCCAGCAGCCCGGGACAGGGAGGTCCCGGGGAGCTGTTTTTT. This translates into CASSPGQGGPGELFF. V usage is TRBV5-1 and J usage is TRBJ2-2; 9 bases are shared with TRBD1. CDR1 and CDR2 from the germline V gene are SGHRS and YFSETQ. The ends lost 4 bases at V and 6 bases at J; junction bases unmatched: 7. The CDR3 length is 15 residues.

The chain uses TRBV7-9 and TRBJ2-7, with D maybe TRBD1 (6 bases). V shed 1 base and J shed 5 bases, with 15 bases lying between them. Germline-derived CDR1 and CDR2 are SEHNR and FQNEAQ (reference sequence). This CDR3 spans 15 amino acids. The CDR3 DNA sequence: TGTGCCAGCAGCTTAGATTCGACAGGTTTTGACGAGCAGTACTTC. Translating gives CASSLDSTGFDEQYF.

This chain links TRBV5-1 with TRBJ2-1, with 9 bases that match TRBD2. Trimming took 4 bases from V and 1 from J; bases not matched to a gene: 3. Germline V lookup: CDR1 SGHRS, CDR2 YFSETQ. The CDR3 has 15 residues. Here the CDR3 reads CASSPGLASYNEQFF. CDR3 DNA: TGCGCCAGCAGCCCCGGACTAGCGTCCTACAATGAGCAGTTCTTC.

V gene TRBV7-3 combines with J gene TRBJ2-5, with D perhaps matching TRBD2 (5 bases). CDR1 and CDR2 from the germline V gene are SGHTA and FQGTGA. V dropped 5 bases and J dropped 5 bases, with 21 bases sitting between them. The CDR3 length is 16 residues. CDR3 in DNA: TGTGCCAGCAGCGCCGGCAAGGAGCGGTGGTGGGAGACCCAGTACTTC. Its protein product is CASSAGKERWWETQYF.

This clone was detected only a few times. The chain has TRBV5-4 and TRBJ2-5; 9 positions agree with TRBD1. The CDR3 has 14 amino acids. The V gene end was trimmed by 4 bases and the J gene end by 2 bases; junction bases not matched to a gene: 3. From germline, CDR1 is SGHNT and CDR2 YYREEE (reference sequence). CDR3 DNA sequence: TGTGCCAGCAGCCTACAGGGGGCTCAAGAGACCCAGTACTTC. This sequence encodes CASSLQGAQETQYF. Full variable domain (missing parts from reference TRBV5-4 and TRBJ2-5): ETGVTQSPTHLIKTRGQQVTLRCSSQSGHNTVSWYQQALGQGPQFIFQYYREEENGRGNFPPRFSGLQFPNYSSELNVNALELDDSALYLCASSLQGAQETQYFGPGTRLLVL.

The chain recombines TRBV5-1 with TRBJ1-1, with 8 bases matching TRBD1. Germline lookup yields CDR1 SGHRS and CDR2 YFSETQ. CDR3 length: 15 amino acids. The ends lost 4 bases at V and 8 bases at J; junction bases unmatched: 13. The chain's CDR3 is CASSPGVGTGDEAFF. The DNA for the CDR3 is TGCGCCAGCAGCCCGGGGGTGGGGACAGGCGACGAAGCTTTCTTT. The whole variable domain, filled in from reference TRBV5-1 and TRBJ1-1, reads KAGVTQTPRYLIKTRGQQVTLSCSPISGHRSVSWYQQTPGQGLQFLFEYFSETQRNKGNFPGRFSGRQFSNSRSEMNVSTLELGDSALYLCASSPGVGTGDEAFFGQGTRLTVV.

The chain is built from TRBV5-1 and TRBJ2-1, with 10 bases identical to TRBD2. The germline CDR1 and CDR2 sequences are SGHRS and YFSETQ. Trimming at V came to 0 bases and at J to 8 bases, leaving 5 bases not matched to a gene. The CDR3 contains 15 residues. This CDR3 is CASSLVLAGSHEQFF. Written as DNA, the CDR3 is TGCGCCAGCAGCTTGGTACTAGCGGGATCGCATGAGCAGTTCTTC.

The rearrangement uses TRBV5-1 and TRBJ2-3, with TRBD2 identical over 14 bases. CDR3 size: 15 residues. Germline CDR1 is SGHRS and CDR2 is YFSETQ. The V gene end was trimmed by 3 bases and the J gene end by 5 bases; junction bases not matched to a gene: 2. CDR3 sequence reads: CASSSGTSGRDTQYF. In DNA, the CDR3 is TGCGCCAGCAGCTCCGGGACTAGCGGGAGAGATACGCAGTATTTT.

This clone appeared a single time. The chain employs TRBV9 and TRBJ2-1; no clear D gene. Trimming cost V 0 bases and J 9 bases, with 16 bases left between them. Germline V gives CDR1 SGDLS, CDR2 YYNGEE. This CDR3 comprises 15 residues. DNA for the CDR3: TGTGCCAGCAGCGTAGATGCTAGGCCGCCGGGTGAGCAGTTCTTC. It codes for CASSVDARPPGEQFF.

This sequence joins TRBV27 and TRBJ2-1; 13 bases map to TRBD2. Germline V lookup: CDR1 MNHEY, CDR2 SMNVEV (reference sequence). The CDR3 runs 17 residues. V lost 5 bases and J lost 9; bases outside the gene matches: 13. The DNA of the CDR3 is TGTGCCAGCAGTCGCGTATTAGGGACTAGCGGGGAAAGTGAGCAGTTCTTC. It encodes CASSRVLGTSGESEQFF.

The chain recombines TRBV7-2 with TRBJ2-3; D remains unclear. CDR1 is SGHTA and CDR2 is FQGNSA in the germline V gene. The ends were cut back, 2 bases at V and 7 bases at J, with 16 bases in the middle. The CDR3 has 15 amino acids. CDR3 amino acids: CASSLSSMAVNTQYF. In nucleotides, the CDR3 is TGTGCCAGCAGCTTATCGTCAATGGCTGTAAATACGCAGTATTTT.

The chain is built from TRBV19 and TRBJ1-2, with 10 nucleotides matching TRBD1. Germline-derived CDR1 and CDR2 are LNHDA and SQIVND (reference sequence). The junction had 5 bases not matched to a gene; V was cut back by 7 bases and J by 3 bases. The CDR3 consists of 14 residues. CDR3 amino acids: CASTDRGHDYGYTF. CDR3 nucleotides: TGTGCCAGTACCGACAGGGGGCACGACTATGGCTACACCTTC.

This chain joins TRBV19 and TRBJ2-7; 10 bases are a match to TRBD1. V was clipped by 9 bases and J by 4 bases; unmatched bases: 12. The germline V gene has CDR1 LNHDA and CDR2 SQIVND (reference sequence). CDR3 length: 15 residues. The CDR3 spells CASLDRGRPIYEQYF. CDR3 coding DNA: TGTGCCAGCCTGGACAGGGGGAGGCCTATTTACGAGCAGTACTTC.

This clone was counted a single time. This chain links TRBV10-3 with TRBJ2-3; no firm D call. CDR3 length equals 13 residues. The V and J ends lost 4 bases and 1 base respectively, with 6 bases between them. CDR1 and CDR2 from the germline V gene are ENHRY and SYGVKD. CDR3 protein: CAISAPRTDTQYF. CDR3 sequence (DNA): TGTGCCATCAGTGCTCCCCGCACAGATACGCAGTATTTT.

The chain has TRBV12-5 and TRBJ2-7; D may be TRBD1 (6 bases). Germline V gives CDR1 LGHNT, CDR2 FRNRAP. The germline V and J ends were trimmed by 8 bases and 1 base, with 12 bases remaining between them. This CDR3 has 13 residues. The CDR3, as DNA: TGTGCTAGTTCCGGGACAAGTTCCTACGAGCAGTACTTC. Residues: CASSGTSSYEQYF.

This clone turned up a few times. The rearrangement links TRBV28 to TRBJ1-2; D not certain. V was trimmed by 4 bases and J by 1 base, leaving 13 bases between them. This CDR3 region has 15 residues. Per the germline V gene, CDR1 is MDHEN and CDR2 is SYDVKM. CDR3 region: CASSSGFQINYGYTF. The CDR3, as DNA: TGTGCCAGCAGTTCGGGTTTTCAGATTAACTATGGCTACACCTTC.